Ten or more counts support the clone carrying this T cell receptor (beta chain). Its matching antigen is unknown. Patients selected for sequencing had displayed CD8+CD57+ cell expansion by flow cytometry. Blood was sampled before the patients had received any therapy. CDR3 length: 15 amino acids. In germline, CDR1 is SGHTS, CDR2 YDEGEE. Trimming at V came to 0 bases and at J to 6 bases, leaving 6 bases not matched to a gene. This sample stems from a study of CD8+CD57+ T cells in acquired aplastic anemia. The study's findings and limits: The CD8+ Simpson's diversity of patients and controls was not significantly different.

TCR beta VDJ and CDR3 profiling used genomic DNA as template. MiXCR, run by TCRdb on the reads, gives a single entry per CDR3 protein. This table has under 350,000 distinct CDR3 sequences, approximately 58% appearing once. The TCR was taken from a human donor with aplastic anemia. Source material: sorted CD4+, CD8+, or CD8+CD57+ T cells (not recorded which) from PBMCs. The V and J genes are TRBV5-8 and TRBJ1-5; TRBD1 matches 7 bases. The CDR3 sequence: CASSLDAGGVQPQHF. The CDR3 coding sequence is TGTGCCAGCAGCTTGGATGCAGGGGGTGTTCAGCCCCAGCATTTT.